The present T cell receptor (beta chain) was sequenced within a study of T-cell memory formation after mild COVID-19. Study-wide points: Memory sampled before infection contained some responding clones, suggesting cross-reactive memory joined.

CDR1 is SGHNT and CDR2 is YYREEE in the germline V gene (reference sequence). The CDR3 runs to 18 residues. After removal of 4 bases from V and 4 bases from J, the junction contained 15 bases not matched to a gene. As for this clonotype: Its target is not known.

TCRdb used MiXCR to reprocess the 5' RACE reads, holding one entry per CDR3 protein. The sample has more than 300,000 distinct CDR3 sequences; roughly an eighth are singletons. Sequenced: PBMCs or a T cell subset sorted from them (not recorded which). V gene TRBV5-4 combines with J gene TRBJ1-1; 11 nucleotides agree with TRBD1. This TCR was sampled from a man between 18 and 29 years old who had mild COVID-19 (a few samples of this study predate the infection). Cell type and time point are not known. The CDR3 bases are TGTGCCAGCAGCCGCTCGTTCGGACAGGGGGCCGGGGGCACTGAAGCTTTCTTT. Amino acid sequence: CASSRSFGQGAGGTEAFF.